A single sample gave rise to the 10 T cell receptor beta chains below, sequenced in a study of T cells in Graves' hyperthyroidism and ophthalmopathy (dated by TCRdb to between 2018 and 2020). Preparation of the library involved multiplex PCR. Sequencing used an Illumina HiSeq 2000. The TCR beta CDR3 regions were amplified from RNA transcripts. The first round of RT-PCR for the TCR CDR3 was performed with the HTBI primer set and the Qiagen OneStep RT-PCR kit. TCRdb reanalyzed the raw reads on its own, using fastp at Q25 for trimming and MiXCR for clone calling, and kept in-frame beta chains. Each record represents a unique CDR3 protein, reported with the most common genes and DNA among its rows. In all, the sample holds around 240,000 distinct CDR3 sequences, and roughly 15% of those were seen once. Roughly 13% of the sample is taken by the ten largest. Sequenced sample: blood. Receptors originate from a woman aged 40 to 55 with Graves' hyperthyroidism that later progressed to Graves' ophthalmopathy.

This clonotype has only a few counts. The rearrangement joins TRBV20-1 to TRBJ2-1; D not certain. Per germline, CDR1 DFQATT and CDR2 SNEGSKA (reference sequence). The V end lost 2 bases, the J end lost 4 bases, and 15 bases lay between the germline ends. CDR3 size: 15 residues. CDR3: CSARMARKGYNEQFF. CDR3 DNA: TGCAGTGCTAGAATGGCTCGTAAAGGGTACAATGAGCAGTTCTTC.

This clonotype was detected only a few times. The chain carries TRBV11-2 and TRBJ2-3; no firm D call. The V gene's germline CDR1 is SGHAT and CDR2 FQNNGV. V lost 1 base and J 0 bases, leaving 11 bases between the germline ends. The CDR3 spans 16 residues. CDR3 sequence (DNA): TGTGCCAGCAGCTTAGGGGCCAGTCTCAGCACAGATACGCAGTATTTT. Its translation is CASSLGASLSTDTQYF.

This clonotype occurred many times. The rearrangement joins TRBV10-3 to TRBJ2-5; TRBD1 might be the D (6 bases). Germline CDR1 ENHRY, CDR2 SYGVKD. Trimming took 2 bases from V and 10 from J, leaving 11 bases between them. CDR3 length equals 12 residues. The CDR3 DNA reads TGTGCCATCAGTGAGGGATTAGGGGGCCAGTACTTC. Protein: CAISEGLGGQYF.

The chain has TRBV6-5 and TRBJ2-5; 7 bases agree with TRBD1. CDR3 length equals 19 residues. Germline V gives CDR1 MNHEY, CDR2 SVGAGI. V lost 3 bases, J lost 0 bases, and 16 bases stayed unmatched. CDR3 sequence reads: CASSYSRQGLRRNQETQYF. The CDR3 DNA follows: TGTGCCAGCAGTTATTCGAGACAGGGCCTTAGGAGAAACCAAGAGACCCAGTACTTC.

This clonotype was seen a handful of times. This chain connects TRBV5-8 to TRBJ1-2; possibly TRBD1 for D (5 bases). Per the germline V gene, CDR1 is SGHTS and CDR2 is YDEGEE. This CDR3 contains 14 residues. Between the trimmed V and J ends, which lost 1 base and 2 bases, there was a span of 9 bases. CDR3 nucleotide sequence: TGTGCCAGCAGCTTGCTAGCAGGGAACTATGGCTACACCTTC. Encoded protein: CASSLLAGNYGYTF.

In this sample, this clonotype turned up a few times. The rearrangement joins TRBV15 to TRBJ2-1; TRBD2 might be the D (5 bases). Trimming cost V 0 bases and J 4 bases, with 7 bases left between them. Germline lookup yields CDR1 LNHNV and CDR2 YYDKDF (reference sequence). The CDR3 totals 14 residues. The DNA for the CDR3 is TGTGCCACCAGCAGAGAGGGAGATTACAATGAGCAGTTCTTC. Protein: CATSREGDYNEQFF.

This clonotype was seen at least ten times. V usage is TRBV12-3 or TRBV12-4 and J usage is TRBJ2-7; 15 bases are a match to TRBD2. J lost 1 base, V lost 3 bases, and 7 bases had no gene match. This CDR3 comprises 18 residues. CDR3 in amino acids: CASSFGLAGGPVSYEQYF. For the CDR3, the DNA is TGTGCCAGCAGTTTTGGACTAGCGGGAGGGCCAGTATCCTACGAGCAGTACTTC.

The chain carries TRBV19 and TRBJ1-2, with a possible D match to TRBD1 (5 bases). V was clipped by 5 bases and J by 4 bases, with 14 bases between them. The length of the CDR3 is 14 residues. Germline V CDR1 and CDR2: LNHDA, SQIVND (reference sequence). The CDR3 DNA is TGTGCCAGTAGTTCACAGGCCGGGGGCTATGGCTACACCTTC. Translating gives CASSSQAGGYGYTF.

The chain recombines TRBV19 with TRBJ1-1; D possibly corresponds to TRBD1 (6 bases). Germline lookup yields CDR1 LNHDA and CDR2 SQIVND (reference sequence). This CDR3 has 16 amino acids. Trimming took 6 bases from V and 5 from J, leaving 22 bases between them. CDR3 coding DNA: TGTGCCAGTAGATGGGGGGCTTATAGAGGGAGGACTGAAGCTTTCTTT. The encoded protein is CASRWGAYRGRTEAFF.

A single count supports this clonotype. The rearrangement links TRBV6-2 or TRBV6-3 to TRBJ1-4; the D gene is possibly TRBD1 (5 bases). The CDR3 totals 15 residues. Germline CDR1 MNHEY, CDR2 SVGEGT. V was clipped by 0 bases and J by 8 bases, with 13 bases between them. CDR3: CASSYSRGLREKLFF. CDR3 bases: TGTGCCAGCAGTTACTCCCGGGGACTAAGAGAAAAACTGTTTTTT.